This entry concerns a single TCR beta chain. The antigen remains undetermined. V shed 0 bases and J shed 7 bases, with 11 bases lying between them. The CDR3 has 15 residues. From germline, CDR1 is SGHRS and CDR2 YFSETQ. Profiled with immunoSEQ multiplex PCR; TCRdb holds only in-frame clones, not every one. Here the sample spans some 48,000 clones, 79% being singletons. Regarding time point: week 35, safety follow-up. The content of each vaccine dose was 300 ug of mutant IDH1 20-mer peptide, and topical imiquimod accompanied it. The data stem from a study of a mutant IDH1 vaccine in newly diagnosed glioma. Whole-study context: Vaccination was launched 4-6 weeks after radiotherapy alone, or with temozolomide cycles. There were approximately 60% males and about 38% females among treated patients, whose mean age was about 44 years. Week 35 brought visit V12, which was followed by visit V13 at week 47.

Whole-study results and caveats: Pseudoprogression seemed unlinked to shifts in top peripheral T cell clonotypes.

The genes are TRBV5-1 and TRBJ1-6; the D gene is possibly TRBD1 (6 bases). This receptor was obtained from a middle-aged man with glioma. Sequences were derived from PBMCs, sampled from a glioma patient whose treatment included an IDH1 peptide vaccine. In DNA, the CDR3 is TGCGCCAGCAGCTTGGGCGACAGGACGAATTCACCCCTCCACTTT. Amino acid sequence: CASSLGDRTNSPLHF.